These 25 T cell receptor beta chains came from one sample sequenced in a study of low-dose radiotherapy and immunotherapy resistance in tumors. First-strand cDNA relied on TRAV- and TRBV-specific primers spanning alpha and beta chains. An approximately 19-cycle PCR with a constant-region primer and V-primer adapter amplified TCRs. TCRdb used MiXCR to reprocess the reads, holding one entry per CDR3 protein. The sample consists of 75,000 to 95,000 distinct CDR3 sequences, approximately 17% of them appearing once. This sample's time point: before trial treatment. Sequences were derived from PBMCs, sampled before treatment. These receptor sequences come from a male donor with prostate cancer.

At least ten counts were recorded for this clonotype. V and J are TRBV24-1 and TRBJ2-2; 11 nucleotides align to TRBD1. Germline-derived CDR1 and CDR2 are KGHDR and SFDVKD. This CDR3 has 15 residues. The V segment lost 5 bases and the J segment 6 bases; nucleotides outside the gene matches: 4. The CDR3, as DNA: TGTGCCACCAGTGGGACAGGGGGCGCCGCCGGGGAGCTGTTTTTT. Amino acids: CATSGTGGAAGELFF.

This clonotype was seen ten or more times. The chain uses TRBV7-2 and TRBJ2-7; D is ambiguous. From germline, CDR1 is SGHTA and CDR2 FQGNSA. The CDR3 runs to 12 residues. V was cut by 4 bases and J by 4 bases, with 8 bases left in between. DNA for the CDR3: TGTGCCAGCAGCTACGCGGTTTACGAGCAGTACTTC. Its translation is CASSYAVYEQYF. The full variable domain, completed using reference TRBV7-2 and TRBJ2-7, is GAGVSQSPSNKVTEKGKDVELRCDPISGHTALYWYRQSLGQGLEFLIYFQGNSAPDKSGLPSDRFSAERTGGSVSTLTIQRTQQEDSAVYLCASSYAVYEQYFGPGTRLTVT.

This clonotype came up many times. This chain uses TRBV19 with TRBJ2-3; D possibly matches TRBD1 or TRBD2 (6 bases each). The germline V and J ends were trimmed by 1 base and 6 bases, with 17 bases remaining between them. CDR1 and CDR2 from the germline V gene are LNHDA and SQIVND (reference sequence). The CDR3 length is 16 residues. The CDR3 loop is CASSIGGGLGADTQYF. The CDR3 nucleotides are TGTGCCAGTAGTATAGGAGGGGGGCTAGGCGCGGATACGCAGTATTTT.

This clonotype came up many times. The CDR3 spells CASSVQQGGANVLTF. CDR3 sequence (DNA): TGTGCCAGCAGCGTACAACAGGGTGGGGCCAACGTCCTGACTTTC. The chain carries TRBV7-3 and TRBJ2-6; D is perhaps TRBD1 (6 bases). The CDR3 spans 15 residues. The V end was cut by 5 bases, the J end by 3 bases, with 11 bases between. Germline CDR1 reads SGHTA; CDR2 reads FQGTGA.

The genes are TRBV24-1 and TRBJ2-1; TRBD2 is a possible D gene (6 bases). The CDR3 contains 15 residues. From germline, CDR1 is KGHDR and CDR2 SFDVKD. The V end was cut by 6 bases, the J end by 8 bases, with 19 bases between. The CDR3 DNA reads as TGTGCCACCAGTAAACCGGGAGAAGATATTTATGAGCAGTTCTTC. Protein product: CATSKPGEDIYEQFF.

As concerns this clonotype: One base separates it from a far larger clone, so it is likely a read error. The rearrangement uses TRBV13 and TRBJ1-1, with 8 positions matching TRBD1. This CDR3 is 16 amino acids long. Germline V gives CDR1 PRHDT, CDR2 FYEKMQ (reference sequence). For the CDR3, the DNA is TGTGTCAGCAGCCTGCCCGGACAGGGCAAGGACACTGAAGCTTTCTTT. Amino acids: CVSSLPGQGKDTEAFF.

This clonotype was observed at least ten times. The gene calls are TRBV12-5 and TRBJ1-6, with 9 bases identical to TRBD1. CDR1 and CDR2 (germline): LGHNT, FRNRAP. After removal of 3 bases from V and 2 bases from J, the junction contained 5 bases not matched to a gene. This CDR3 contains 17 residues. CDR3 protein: CASGFQDRGAYNSPLHF. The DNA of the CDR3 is TGTGCTAGTGGTTTCCAGGACAGGGGCGCCTATAATTCACCCCTCCACTTT. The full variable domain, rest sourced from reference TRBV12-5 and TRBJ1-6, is DARVTQTPRHKVTEMGQEVTMRCQPILGHNTVFWYRQTMMQGLELLAYFRNRAPLDDSGMPKDRFSAEMPDATLATLKIQPSEPRDSAVYFCASGFQDRGAYNSPLHFGNGTRLTVT.

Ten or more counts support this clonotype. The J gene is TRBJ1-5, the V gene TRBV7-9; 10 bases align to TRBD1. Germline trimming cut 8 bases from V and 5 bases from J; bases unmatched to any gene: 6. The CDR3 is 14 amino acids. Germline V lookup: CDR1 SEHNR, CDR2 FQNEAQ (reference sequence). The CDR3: CASGGQGFDQPQHF. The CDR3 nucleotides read TGTGCCAGCGGGGGACAGGGGTTCGATCAGCCCCAGCATTTT.

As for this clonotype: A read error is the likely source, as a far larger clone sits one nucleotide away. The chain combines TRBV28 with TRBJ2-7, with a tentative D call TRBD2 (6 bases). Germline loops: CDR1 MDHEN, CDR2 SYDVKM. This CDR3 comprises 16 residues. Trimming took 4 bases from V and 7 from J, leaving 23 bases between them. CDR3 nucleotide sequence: TGTGCCAGCAGTTCCTCGACATCTTACCGGGGGAATGAGCAGTACTTC. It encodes CASSSSTSYRGNEQYF.

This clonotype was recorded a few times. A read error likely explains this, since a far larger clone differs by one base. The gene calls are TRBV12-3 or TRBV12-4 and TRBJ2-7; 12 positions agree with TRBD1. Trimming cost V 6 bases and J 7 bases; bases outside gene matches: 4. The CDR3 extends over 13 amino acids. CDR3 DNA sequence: TGTGCCAGCAGGGGACAGGGGGCCCATGAGCAGTACTTC. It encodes CASRGQGAHEQYF.

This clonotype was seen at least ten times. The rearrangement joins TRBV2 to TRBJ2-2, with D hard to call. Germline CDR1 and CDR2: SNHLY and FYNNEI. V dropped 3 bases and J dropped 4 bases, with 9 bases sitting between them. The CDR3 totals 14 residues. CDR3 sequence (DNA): TGTGCCAGCAGTGAGGTACTACCCACCGGGGAGCTGTTTTTT. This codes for CASSEVLPTGELFF.

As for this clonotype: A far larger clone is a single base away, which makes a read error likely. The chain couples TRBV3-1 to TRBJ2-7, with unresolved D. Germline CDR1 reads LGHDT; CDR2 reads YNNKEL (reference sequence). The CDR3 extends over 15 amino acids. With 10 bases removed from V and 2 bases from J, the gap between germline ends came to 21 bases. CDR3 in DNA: TGTGCCAACAGTTACGCGGCAGGCCGAACCTACGAGCAGTACTTC. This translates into CANSYAAGRTYEQYF.

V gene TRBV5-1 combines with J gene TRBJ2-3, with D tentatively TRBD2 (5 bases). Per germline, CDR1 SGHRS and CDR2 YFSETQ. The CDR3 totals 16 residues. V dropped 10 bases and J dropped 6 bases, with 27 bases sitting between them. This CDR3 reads CAGRHPPRVLGDTQYF. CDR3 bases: TGCGCCGGACGCCACCCTCCGAGGGTTCTCGGGGATACGCAGTATTTT.

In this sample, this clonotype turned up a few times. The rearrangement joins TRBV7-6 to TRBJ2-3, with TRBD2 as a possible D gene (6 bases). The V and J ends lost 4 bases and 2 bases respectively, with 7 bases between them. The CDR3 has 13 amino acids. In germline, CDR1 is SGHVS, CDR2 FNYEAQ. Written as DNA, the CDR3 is TGTGCCAGCAGCTGGACTAACACAGATACGCAGTATTTT. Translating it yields CASSWTNTDTQYF.

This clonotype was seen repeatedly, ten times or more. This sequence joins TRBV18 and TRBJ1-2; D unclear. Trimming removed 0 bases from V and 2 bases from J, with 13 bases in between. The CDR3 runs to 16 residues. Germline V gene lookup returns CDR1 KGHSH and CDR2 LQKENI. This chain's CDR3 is CASSPPAEGANYGYTF. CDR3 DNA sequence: TGTGCCAGCTCACCACCGGCGGAGGGAGCCAACTATGGCTACACCTTC.

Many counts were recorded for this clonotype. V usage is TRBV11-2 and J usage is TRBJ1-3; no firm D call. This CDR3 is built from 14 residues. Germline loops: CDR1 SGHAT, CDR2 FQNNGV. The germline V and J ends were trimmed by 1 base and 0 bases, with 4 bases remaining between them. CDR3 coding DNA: TGTGCCAGCAGCTTAGGGGGCTCTGGAAACACCATATATTTT. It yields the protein CASSLGGSGNTIYF.

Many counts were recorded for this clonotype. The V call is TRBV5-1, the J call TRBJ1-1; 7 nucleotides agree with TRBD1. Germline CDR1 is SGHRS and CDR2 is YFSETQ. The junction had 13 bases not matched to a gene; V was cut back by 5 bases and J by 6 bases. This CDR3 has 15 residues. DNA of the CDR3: TGCGCCAGCAGGGGAACCAGGGGGGCGACTTCTGAAGCTTTCTTT. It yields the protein CASRGTRGATSEAFF.

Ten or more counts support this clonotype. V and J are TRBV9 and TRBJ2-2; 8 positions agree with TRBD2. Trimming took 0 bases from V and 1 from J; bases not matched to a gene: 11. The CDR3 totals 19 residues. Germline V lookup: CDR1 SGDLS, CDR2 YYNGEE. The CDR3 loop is CASSVEGKIAGWNTGELFF. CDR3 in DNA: TGTGCCAGCAGCGTAGAGGGGAAAATAGCGGGATGGAACACCGGGGAGCTGTTTTTT.

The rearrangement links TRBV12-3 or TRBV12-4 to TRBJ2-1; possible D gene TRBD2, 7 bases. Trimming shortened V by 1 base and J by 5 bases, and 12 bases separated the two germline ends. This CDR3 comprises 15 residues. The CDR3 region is CASSLVGGVNNEQFF. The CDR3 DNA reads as TGTGCCAGCAGTTTAGTAGGGGGGGTTAACAATGAGCAGTTCTTC.

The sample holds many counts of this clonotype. The CDR3: CASSQGQGWGNEQFF. The CDR3 DNA reads TGCGCCAGCAGCCAGGGACAGGGATGGGGCAATGAGCAGTTCTTC. V is TRBV5-1 and J is TRBJ2-1; TRBD1 matches at 9 bases. The junction had 8 bases not matched to a gene; V was cut back by 4 bases and J by 6 bases. Germline V gene data show CDR1 as SGHRS and CDR2 as YFSETQ. The CDR3 length is 15 residues.

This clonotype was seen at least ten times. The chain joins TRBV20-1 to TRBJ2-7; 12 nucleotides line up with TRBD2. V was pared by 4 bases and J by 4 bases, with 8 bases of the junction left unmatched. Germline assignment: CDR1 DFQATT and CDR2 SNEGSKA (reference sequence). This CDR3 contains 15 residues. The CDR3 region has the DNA TGCAGTGCTACCTCAGGACTAGCGGGATGGTACGAGCAGTACTTC. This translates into CSATSGLAGWYEQYF.

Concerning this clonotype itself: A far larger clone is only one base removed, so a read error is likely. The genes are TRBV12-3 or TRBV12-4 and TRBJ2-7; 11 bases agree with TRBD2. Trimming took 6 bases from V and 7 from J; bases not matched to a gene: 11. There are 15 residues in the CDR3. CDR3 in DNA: TGTGCCAGCAGGACTAGCGGGACCTCCTACAATGAGCAGTACTTC. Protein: CASRTSGTSYNEQYF.

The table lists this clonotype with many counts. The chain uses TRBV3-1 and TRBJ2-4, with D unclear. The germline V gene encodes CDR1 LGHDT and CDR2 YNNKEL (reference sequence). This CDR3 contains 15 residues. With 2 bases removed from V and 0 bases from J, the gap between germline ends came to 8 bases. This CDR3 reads CASSQLAEAKNIQYF. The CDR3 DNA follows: TGTGCCAGCAGCCAATTGGCGGAAGCCAAAAACATTCAGTACTTC. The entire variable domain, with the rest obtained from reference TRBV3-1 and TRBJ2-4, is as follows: DTAVSQTPKYLVTQMGNDKSIKCEQNLGHDTMYWYKQDSKKFLKIMFSYNNKELIINETVPNRFSPKSPDKAHLNLHINSLELGDSAVYFCASSQLAEAKNIQYFGAGTRLSVL.

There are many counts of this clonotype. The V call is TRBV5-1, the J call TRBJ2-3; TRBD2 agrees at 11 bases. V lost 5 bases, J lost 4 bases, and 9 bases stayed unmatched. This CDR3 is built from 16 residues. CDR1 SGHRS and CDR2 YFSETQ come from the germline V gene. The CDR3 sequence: CASRFQTSGVSDTQYF. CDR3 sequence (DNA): TGCGCCAGCAGATTCCAGACTAGCGGGGTGTCAGATACGCAGTATTTT.

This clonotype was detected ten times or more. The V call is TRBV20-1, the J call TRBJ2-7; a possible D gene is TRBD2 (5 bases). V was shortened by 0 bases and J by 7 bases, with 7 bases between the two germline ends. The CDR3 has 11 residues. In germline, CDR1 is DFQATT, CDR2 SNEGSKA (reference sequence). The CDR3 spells CSARDPGEQYF. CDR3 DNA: TGCAGTGCTAGAGATCCGGGGGAGCAGTACTTC.